A selection of T cell receptor beta chains follows, all from one sample in a study of cytomegalovirus exposure and HLA in healthy donors. The protocol was immunoSEQ multiplex PCR, while the TCRdb copy is restricted to in-frame clones and leaves out a portion. The data show approximately 150,000 clones, roughly three quarters seen once. Sequenced: PBMCs. The receptor set was obtained from a man aged 18 to 35 in good health and CMV-seropositive. Each CDR3 is given with its conserved first and last residue. A D gene is named only where the DNA matches it firmly. The size entry is marked missing in some rows and otherwise reads once, few, many or a size class.

j_call v_call clone_size d_call cdr3_aa
TRBJ1-1 TRBV5-6 few TRBD1 CASSSAGGTRNTEAFF
TRBJ2-1 TRBV2 - TRBD2 CASRGLASYNEQFF
TRBJ1-1 TRBV11-3 - - CASGMTATSEAFF
TRBJ1-4 TRBV6-5 - - CASSYSPGINEKLFF
TRBJ1-1 TRBV19 few - CASSARLAEAFF
TRBJ1-1 TRBV25-1 - - CASSESTVMNTEAFF
TRBJ2-1 TRBV5-1 - - CASSLQGGEGNEQFF
TRBJ1-3 TRBV19 - TRBD1 CASRMDRASGNTIYF
TRBJ2-1 TRBV13 - TRBD2 CASSLEGLAGSPGNEQFF
TRBJ1-1 TRBV7-9 - - CASSLGTATEAFF
TRBJ1-2 TRBV5-6 - - CASSTQGYGYTF
TRBJ2-1 TRBV5-1 - - CASSLGASQFF
TRBJ2-1 TRBV9 - - CASSVRDGSSYNEQFF
TRBJ2-1 TRBV5-4 - TRBD2 CASSTGLAVYNEQFF
TRBJ1-2 TRBV10-3 - - CAISESQTGYGYTF
TRBJ2-5 TRBV5-1 - TRBD2 CASKPGGTSGALGAQYF
TRBJ2-1 TRBV11-2 - - CASSLTSWGSNEQFF
TRBJ1-4 TRBV7-2 - TRBD1 CASRQNRGVNEKLFF
TRBJ2-3 TRBV27 few - CASSSPRQFDTQYF
TRBJ1-5 TRBV27 few - CASSFDRRNQPQHF
TRBJ1-2 TRBV6-1 - - CASSAPWQGRGYTF
TRBJ1-6 TRBV30 few - CAWSSGLESPLHF
TRBJ1-2 TRBV19 - - CASINRGDGSYGYTF
TRBJ1-2 TRBV2 - TRBD1 CASSRDSSYGYTF
TRBJ2-5 TRBV4-1 few TRBD2 CASSPDRGRGGARETQYF
TRBJ2-1 TRBV30 - - CAWSFPSISSYNEQFF
TRBJ1-1 TRBV21-1 - - CASSAGPRGGEAFF
TRBJ2-3 TRBV18 - TRBD2 CASSPTFGGGDTQYF
TRBJ2-5 TRBV18 - TRBD2 CASSLRGLAGGEGSETQYF
TRBJ1-2 TRBV6-6 few TRBD1 CASSYRLTGDNGYTF
TRBJ2-6 TRBV29-1 - TRBD2 CSVQPGGSSGANVLTF
TRBJ2-1 TRBV6-1 - - CASRDLVNEQFF
TRBJ1-4 TRBV5-4 once TRBD1 CASSLGQGAEKLFF